Listed below are T cell receptor beta chains from one sample, sequenced in a study of shared clonotypes between healthy human individuals. Here immunoSEQ multiplex PCR was the method, and the copy in TCRdb shows in-frame clones only, minus some. The sample shows approximately 2,300,000 clones, 85% to 95% of them seen only once. The material sequenced was naive CD4+ T cells from PBMCs. The receptors stem from a man aged 18-30 years in good health. Some clones in this sample may be carry-over from other donors' samples. Both conserved end residues are trimmed from each CDR3.

TRBV19,TRBJ2-2,ASSRLAGMAGELF
TRBV2,TRBJ2-2,ASSGLAGANTGELF
TRBV6-5,TRBJ2-7,ASSPQPGTAYEQY
TRBV9,TRBJ2-1,ASSVVRSYNEQF
TRBV15,TRBJ1-3,ATSRAGGNTIY
TRBV18,TRBJ2-7,ASSPRTSSSYEQY
TRBV6-1,TRBJ2-7,ASSFSSGNTYEQY
TRBV5-8,TRBJ2-7,ASSDRARLGEQY
TRBV6-5,TRBJ1-2,ASRLGQGLGGYT
TRBV28,TRBJ2-7,AHRAGPQYYEQY
TRBV28,TRBJ2-5,ASSLFSLKQPPVGTQY
TRBV12-2,TRBJ2-7,ASRQISGTGENEQY
TRBV27,TRBJ1-1,ASRRGGGTEAF
TRBV5-6,TRBJ2-1,ASSLGTVWNEQF
TRBV7-6,TRBJ2-7,ASSLDPRRFSYEQY
TRBV27,TRBJ2-7,ASSPPGQVGRYEQY
TRBV30,TRBJ2-1,AWSGVTVGRLRGAFNEQF
TRBV28,TRBJ1-2,ASSRVDRTDAYGYT
TRBV28,TRBJ2-7,ASSPLSVRDRGSYEQY
TRBV7-2,TRBJ2-3,ASSSRTRWGSTDTQY
TRBV5-1,TRBJ1-2,ASSLGRYGYT
TRBV5-4,TRBJ1-2,ASSLKGGTYGYT
TRBV11-3,TRBJ1-5,ASSFILGRVNQPQH
TRBV10-3,TRBJ2-1,AISESSGEQF
TRBV6-5,TRBJ2-7,ASSYSNGIYEQY
TRBV2,TRBJ1-2,ASSERRQLTYGYT
TRBV5-1,TRBJ2-7,ASYGARGGEQY
TRBV7-9,TRBJ1-2,ASSLDQGRGFYGYT
TRBV2,TRBJ1-3,ASSAERADSGNTIY
TRBV14,TRBJ2-7,ASRGDSDYEQY
TRBV6-1,TRBJ2-3,ASSEDPTGGDTQY
TRBV28,TRBJ2-3,ASSLLQFPSTDTQY
TRBV5-1,TRBJ1-3,ASSSGTPVSNTIY
TRBV2,TRBJ2-7,ASSGKGTGYEQY
TRBV7-9,TRBJ1-3,ASSLRVGQLNANTIY
TRBV5-8,TRBJ1-5,ASSLAAGVGNQPQH
TRBV9,TRBJ2-2,ASSVASAVASLTGELF